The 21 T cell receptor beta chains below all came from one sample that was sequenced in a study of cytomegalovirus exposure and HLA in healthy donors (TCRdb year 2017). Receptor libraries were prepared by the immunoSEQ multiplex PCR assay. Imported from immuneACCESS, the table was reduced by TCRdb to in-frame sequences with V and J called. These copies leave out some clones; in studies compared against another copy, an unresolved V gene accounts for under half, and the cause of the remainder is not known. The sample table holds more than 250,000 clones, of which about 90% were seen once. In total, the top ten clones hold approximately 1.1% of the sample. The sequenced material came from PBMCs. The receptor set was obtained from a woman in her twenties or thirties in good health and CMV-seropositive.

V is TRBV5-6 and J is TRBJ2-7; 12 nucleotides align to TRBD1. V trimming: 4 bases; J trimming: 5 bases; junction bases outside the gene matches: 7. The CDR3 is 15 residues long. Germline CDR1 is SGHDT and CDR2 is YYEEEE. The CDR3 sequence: CASSTGQGARHEQYF. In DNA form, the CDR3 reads TGTGCCAGCAGCACGGGACAGGGGGCGAGACACGAGCAGTACTTC.

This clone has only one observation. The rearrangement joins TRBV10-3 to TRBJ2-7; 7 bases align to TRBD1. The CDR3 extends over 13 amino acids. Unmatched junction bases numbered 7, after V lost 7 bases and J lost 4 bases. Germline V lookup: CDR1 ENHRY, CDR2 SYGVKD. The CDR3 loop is CAITWDSLYEQYF. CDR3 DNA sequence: TGTGCCATCACCTGGGACAGCCTGTACGAGCAGTACTTC.

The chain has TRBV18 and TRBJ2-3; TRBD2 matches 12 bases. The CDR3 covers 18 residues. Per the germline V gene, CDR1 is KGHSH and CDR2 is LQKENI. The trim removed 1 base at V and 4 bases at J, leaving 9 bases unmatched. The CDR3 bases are TGTGCCAGCTCACCACGCTCTAGCGGGGGGGCGAGGTCAGATACGCAGTATTTT. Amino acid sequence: CASSPRSSGGARSDTQYF.

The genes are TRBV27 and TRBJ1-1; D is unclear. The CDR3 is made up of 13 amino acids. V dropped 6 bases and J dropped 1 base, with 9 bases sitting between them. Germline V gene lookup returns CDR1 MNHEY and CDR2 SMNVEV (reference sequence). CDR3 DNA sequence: TGTGCCAGCAGGCGGGAATCGAACACTGAAGCTTTCTTT. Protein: CASRRESNTEAFF.

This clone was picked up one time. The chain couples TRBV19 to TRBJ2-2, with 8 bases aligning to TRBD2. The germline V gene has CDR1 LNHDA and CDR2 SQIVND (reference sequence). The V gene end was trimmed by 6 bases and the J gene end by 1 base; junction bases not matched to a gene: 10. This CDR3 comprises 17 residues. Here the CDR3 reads CASSYRGSGKNTGELFF. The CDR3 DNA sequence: TGTGCCAGTAGCTACCGGGGTAGCGGGAAGAACACCGGGGAGCTGTTTTTT.

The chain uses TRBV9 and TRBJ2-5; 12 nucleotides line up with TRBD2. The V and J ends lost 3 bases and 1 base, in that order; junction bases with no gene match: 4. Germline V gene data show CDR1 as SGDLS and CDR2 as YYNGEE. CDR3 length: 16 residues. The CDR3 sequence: CASSAGTSGPQETQYF. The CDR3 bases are TGTGCCAGCAGCGCTGGGACTAGCGGGCCCCAAGAGACCCAGTACTTC.

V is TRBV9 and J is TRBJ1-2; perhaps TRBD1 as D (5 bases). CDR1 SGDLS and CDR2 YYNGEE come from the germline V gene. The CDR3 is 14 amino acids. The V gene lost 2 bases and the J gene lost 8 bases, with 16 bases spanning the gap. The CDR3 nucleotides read TGTGCCAGCAGCGTCACGTTAGGGGCGCAGGGCTACACCTTC. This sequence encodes CASSVTLGAQGYTF. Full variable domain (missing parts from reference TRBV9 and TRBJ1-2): DSGVTQTPKHLITATGQRVTLRCSPRSGDLSVYWYQQSLDQGLQFLIQYYNGEERAKGNILERFSAQQFPDLHSELNLSSLELGDSALYFCASSVTLGAQGYTFGSGTRLTVV.

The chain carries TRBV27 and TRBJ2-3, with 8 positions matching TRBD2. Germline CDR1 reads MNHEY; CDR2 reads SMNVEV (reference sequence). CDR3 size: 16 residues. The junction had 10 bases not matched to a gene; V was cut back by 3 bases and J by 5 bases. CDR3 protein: CASSFGPGGRGDTQYF. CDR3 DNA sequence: TGTGCCAGCAGTTTTGGCCCGGGGGGGCGGGGAGATACGCAGTATTTT.

The CDR3, as DNA: TGTGCCAGCAGCGTAAGGGACACAACAGGGATGGAGCAGTACTTC. This gives the protein CASSVRDTTGMEQYF. V and J are TRBV9 and TRBJ2-7, with D possibly being TRBD1 (6 bases). V shed 1 base and J shed 7 bases, with 18 bases lying between them. The CDR3 spans 15 residues. Germline CDR1 reads SGDLS; CDR2 reads YYNGEE.

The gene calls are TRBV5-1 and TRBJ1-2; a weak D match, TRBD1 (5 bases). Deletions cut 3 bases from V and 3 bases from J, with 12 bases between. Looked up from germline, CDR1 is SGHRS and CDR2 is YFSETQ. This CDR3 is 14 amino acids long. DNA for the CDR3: TGCGCCAGCAGCTATGACAGTTCTGACTATGGCTACACCTTC. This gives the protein CASSYDSSDYGYTF.

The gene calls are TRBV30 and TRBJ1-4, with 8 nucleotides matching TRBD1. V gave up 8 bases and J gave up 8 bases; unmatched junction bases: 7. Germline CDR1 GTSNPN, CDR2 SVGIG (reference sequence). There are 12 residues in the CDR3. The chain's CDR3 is CARGQGGEKLFF. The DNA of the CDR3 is TGTGCCCGCGGACAGGGTGGAGAAAAACTGTTTTTT.

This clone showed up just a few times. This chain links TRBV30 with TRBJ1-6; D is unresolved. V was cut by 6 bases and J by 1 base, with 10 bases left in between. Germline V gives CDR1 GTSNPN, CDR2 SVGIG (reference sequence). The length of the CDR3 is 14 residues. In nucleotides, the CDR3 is TGTGCCTGCCGCCCGGGGTCCTATAATTCACCCCTCCACTTT. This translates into CACRPGSYNSPLHF.

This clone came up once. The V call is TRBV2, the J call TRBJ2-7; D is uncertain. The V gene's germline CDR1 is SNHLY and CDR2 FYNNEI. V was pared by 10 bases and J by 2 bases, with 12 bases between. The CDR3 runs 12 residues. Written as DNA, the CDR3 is TGTGCCACGCGTATTGGAACCTACGAGCAGTACTTC. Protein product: CATRIGTYEQYF.

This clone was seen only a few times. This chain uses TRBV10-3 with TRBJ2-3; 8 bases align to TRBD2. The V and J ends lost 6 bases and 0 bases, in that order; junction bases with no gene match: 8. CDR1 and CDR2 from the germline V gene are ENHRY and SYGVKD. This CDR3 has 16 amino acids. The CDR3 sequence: CAIRDIAGLSTDTQYF. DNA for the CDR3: TGTGCCATCAGAGATATAGCGGGACTTAGCACAGATACGCAGTATTTT.

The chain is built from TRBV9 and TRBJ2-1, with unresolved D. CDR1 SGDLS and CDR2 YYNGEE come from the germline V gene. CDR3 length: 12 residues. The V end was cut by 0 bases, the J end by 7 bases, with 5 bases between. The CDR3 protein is CASSVVENEQFF. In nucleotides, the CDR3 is TGTGCCAGCAGCGTAGTAGAAAATGAGCAGTTCTTC.

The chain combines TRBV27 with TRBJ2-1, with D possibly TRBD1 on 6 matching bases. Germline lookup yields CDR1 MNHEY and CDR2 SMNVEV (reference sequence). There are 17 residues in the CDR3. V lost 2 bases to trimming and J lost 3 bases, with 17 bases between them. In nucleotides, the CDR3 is TGTGCCAGCAGTTTAGAGAACAGGGTTTTAGGCTACAATGAGCAGTTCTTC. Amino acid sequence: CASSLENRVLGYNEQFF.

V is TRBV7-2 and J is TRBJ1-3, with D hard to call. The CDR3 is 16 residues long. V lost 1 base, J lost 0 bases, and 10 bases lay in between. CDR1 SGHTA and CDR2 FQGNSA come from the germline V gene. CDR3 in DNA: TGTGCCAGCAGCTTAGGGACGGAGTACTCTGGAAACACCATATATTTT. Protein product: CASSLGTEYSGNTIYF.

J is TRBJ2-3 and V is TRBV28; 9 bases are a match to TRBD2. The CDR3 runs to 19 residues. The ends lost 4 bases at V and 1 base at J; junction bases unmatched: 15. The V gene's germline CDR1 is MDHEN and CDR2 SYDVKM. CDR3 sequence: CASSSASGVEAYGTDTQYF. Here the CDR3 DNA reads TGTGCCAGCAGTTCGGCTAGCGGGGTTGAGGCGTACGGCACAGATACGCAGTATTTT.

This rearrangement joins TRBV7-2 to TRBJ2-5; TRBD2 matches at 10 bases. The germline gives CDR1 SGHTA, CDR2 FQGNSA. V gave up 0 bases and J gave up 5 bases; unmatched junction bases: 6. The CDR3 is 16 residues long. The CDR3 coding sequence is TGTGCCAGCAGCTTAGCGCCTAGCGGGGGTGGGGAGACCCAGTACTTC. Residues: CASSLAPSGGGETQYF.

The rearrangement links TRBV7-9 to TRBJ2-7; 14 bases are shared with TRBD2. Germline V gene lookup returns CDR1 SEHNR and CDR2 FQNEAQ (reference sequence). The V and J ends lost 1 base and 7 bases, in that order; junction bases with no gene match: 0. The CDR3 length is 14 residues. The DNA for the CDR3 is TGTGCCAGCAGCTTAGGACTAGCGGGAGGGGAGCAGTACTTC. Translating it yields CASSLGLAGGEQYF.

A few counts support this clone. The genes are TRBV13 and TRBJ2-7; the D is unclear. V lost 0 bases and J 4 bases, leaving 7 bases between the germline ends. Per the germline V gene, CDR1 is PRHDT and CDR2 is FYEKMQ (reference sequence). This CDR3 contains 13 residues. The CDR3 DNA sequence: TGTGCCAGCAGCTTAGGCCGACTGTACGAGCAGTACTTC. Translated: CASSLGRLYEQYF.